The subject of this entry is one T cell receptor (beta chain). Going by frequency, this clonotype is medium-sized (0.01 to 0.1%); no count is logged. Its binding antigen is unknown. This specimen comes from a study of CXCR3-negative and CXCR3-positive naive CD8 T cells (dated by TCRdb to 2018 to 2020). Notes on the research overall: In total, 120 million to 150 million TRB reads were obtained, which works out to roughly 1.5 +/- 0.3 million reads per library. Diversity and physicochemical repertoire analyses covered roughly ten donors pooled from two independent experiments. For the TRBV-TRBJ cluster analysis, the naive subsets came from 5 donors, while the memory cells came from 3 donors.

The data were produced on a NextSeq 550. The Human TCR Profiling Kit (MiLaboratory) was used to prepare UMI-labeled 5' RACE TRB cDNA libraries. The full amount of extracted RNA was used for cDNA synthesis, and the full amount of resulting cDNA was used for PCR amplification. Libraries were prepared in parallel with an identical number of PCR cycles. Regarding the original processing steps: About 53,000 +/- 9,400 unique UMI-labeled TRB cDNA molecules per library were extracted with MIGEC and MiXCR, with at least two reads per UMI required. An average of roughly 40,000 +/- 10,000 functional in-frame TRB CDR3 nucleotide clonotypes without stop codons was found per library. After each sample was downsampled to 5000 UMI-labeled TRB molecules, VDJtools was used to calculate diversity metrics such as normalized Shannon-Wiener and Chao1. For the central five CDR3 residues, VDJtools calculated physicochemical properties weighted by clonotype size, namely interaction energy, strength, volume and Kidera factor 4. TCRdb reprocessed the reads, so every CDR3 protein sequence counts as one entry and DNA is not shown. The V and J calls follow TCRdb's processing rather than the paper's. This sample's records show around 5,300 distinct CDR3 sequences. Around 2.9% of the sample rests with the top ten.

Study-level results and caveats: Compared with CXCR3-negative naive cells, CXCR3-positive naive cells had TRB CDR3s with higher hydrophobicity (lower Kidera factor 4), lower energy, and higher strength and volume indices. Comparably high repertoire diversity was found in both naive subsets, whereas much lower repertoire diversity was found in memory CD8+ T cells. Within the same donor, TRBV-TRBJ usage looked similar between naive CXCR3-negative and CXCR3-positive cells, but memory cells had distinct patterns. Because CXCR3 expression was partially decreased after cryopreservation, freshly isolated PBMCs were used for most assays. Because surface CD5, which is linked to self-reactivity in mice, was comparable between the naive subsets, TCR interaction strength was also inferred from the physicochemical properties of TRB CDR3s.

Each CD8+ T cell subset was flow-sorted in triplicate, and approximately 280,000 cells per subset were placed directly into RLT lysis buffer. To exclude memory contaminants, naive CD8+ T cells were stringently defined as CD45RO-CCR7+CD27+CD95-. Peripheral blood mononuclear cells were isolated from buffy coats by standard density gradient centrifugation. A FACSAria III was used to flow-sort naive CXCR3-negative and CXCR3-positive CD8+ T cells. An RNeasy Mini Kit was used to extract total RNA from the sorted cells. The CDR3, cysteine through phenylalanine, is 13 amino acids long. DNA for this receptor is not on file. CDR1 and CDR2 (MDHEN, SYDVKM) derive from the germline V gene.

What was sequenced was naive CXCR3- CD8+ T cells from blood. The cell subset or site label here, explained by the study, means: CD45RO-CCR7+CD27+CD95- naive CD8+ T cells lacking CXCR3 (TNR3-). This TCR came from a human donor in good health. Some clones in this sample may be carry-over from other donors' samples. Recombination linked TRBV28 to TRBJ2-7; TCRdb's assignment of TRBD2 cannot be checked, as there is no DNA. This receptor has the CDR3 CASSKGTVYEQYF.